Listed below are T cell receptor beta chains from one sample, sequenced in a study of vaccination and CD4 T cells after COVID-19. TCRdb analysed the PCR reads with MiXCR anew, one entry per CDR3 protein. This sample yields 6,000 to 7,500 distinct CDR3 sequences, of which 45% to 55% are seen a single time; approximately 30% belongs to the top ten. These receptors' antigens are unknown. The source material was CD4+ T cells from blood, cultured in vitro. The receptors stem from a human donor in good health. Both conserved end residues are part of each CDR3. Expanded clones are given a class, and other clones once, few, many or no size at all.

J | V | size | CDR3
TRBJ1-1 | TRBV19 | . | CASLRGGVNTEAFF
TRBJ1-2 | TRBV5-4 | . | CASSPGGPSREGYTF
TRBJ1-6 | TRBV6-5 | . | CASSYREGGALHF
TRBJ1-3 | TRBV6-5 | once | CASSSGTLSSGNTIYF
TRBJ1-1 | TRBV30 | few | CAWTRGSHTEAFF
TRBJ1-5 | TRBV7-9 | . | CASSQSYSGQVEDQPQHF
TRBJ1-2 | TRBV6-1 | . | CASSPGGHGYTF
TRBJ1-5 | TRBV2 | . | CASSAGGLDQPQHF
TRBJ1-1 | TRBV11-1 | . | CASSLNRGVDEAFF
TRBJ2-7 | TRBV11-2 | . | CASSADSNLRAYEQYF
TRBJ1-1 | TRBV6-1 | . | CASSQGARAFF
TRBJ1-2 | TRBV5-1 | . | CASSFPQGRIDPYGYTF
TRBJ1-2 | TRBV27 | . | CASSWTGNNGYTF
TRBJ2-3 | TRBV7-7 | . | CASSLGNYPSTDTQYF
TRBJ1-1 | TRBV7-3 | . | CASSPQGMNTEAFF
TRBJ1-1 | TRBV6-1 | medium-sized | CASSEMNGGPNTEAFF
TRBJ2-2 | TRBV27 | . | CASSSTAENTGELFF
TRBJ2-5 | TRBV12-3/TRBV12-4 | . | CASSLNRQETQYF
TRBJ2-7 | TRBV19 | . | CASRYDRGQDYEQYF
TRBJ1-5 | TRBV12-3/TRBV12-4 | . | CASSFRGLDSNQPQHF
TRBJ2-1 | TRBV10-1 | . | CASSMGRNEQFF
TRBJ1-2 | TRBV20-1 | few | CSARGDRDYGYTF
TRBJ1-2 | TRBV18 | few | CASSPTGPGDGYTF